This T cell receptor beta chain was recovered during a study of tumor and adjacent non-tumor tissue in lung cancer. Turning to the study itself: Histology: around twelve adenocarcinoma, a couple of squamous cell carcinoma, 1 small cell lung cancer. Samples averaged roughly 4.2 million productive TCRbeta reads each.

The library came from three nested PCR rounds adapted from ARM-PCR protocols. Using its own MiXCR run on the multiplex PCR reads, TCRdb lists one record per CDR3 protein. The sample records 91,000 or so distinct CDR3 sequences, 65% to 75% being singletons. The CDR3 loop spans 14 amino acids. V dropped 4 bases and J dropped 0 bases, with 10 bases sitting between them. In germline, CDR1 is SGHAT, CDR2 FQDESV (reference sequence). General observations from the study: Tumor TCR diversity, when higher, was linked to shorter survival.

Notes on this clonotype: Its antigen is still unknown.

RNA was extracted from bulk tissue without any cell sorting. Newly diagnosed lung cancer patients had thoracic surgery in China, August–late 2014, without prior chemotherapy. Material for sequencing was lung tumor tissue. The sequence was collected from a man aged 55-75 years with non-small cell lung cancer. The chain has TRBV11-1 and TRBJ2-7, with D perhaps matching TRBD2 (6 bases). The CDR3 loop reads CASSSGGISYEQYF. In DNA, the CDR3 is TGTGCCAGCAGCTCAGGAGGGATCTCCTACGAGCAGTACTTC. Together with reference TRBV11-1 and TRBJ2-7, the CDR3 gives the full variable domain: EAEVAQSPRYKITEKSQAVAFWCDPISGHATLYWYRQILGQGPELLVQFQDESVVDDSQLPKDRFSAERLKGVDSTLKIQPAELGDSAMYLCASSSGGISYEQYFGPGTRLTVT.